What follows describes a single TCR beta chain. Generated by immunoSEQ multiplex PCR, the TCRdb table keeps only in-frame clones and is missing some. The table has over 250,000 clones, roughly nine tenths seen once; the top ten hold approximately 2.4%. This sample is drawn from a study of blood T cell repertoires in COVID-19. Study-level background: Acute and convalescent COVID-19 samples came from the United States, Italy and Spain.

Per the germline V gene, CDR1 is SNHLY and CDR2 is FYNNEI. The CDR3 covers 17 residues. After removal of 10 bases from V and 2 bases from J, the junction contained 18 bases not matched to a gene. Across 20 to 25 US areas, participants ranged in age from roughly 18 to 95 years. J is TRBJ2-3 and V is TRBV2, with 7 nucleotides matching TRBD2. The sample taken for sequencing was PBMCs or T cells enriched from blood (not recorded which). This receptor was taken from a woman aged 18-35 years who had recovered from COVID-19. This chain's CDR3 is CATRPLWEGSHTDTQYF. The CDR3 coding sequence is TGTGCCACCCGACCCTTGTGGGAGGGGAGTCACACAGATACGCAGTATTTT.